This TCR beta chain emerged from a study of T cells in Graves' hyperthyroidism and ophthalmopathy. Orbital computed tomography, thyroid ultrasound, serum thyroxine and TRAb, and clinical symptoms together informed the diagnoses. Amplified TCR beta CDR3 regions came from RNA transcripts. RT-PCR in the first round (using the HTBI primer set) targeted the TCR CDR3. From the multiplex PCR reads, TCRdb called clonotypes with MiXCR, one entry per CDR3 protein. Of about 160,000 distinct CDR3 sequences listed, about 9.4% are singletons. V dropped 8 bases and J dropped 0; count of bases not matched to a gene: 4. This CDR3 region has 15 residues. Looked up from germline, CDR1 is LNHNV and CDR2 is YYDKDF (reference sequence). This clonotype has ten or more counts.

The TCR originated in a young woman with Graves' hyperthyroidism that later progressed to Graves' ophthalmopathy. Material: blood. The rearrangement joins TRBV15 to TRBJ1-3; 10 bases are a match to TRBD1. CDR3 coding DNA: TGTGCCACCGCTTGGACAGGGGGCTCTGGAAACACCATATATTTT. It translates to CATAWTGGSGNTIYF.